This entry lists 5 T cell receptor beta chains sequenced from one sample in a study of cytomegalovirus exposure and HLA in healthy donors. Primers included in the PCR were 60 Vbeta and 13 Jbeta primers. The repertoire was sequenced with immunoSEQ multiplex PCR; TCRdb's copy has only in-frame clones and lacks some. The sample includes roughly 77,000 clones. Sequencing was done on a sample of PBMCs. Source of these receptors: a man aged 25-40 years in good health and CMV-seronegative.

CDR3 sequence: CASSSRTGETGELFF. In DNA, the CDR3 is TGTGCCAGCAGCTCGCGGACAGGGGAAACCGGGGAGCTGTTTTTT. The chain couples TRBV7-9 to TRBJ2-2, with 9 bases identical to TRBD1. The CDR3 consists of 15 residues. Germline-derived CDR1 and CDR2 are SEHNR and FQNEAQ (reference sequence). Trimming removed 4 bases from V and 5 bases from J; junction bases left unmatched: 5.

The CDR3 nucleotides are TGCGCCAGCAGCCAAACCAGGGGGAGTGATAGCAATCAGCCCCAGCATTTT. Its translation is CASSQTRGSDSNQPQHF. The genes are TRBV4-3 and TRBJ1-5; 7 nucleotides agree with TRBD1. Unmatched junction bases numbered 7, after V lost 2 bases and J lost 0 bases. CDR3 length: 17 residues. The germline CDR1 and CDR2 sequences are LGHNA and YSLEER.

The rearrangement links TRBV19 to TRBJ1-5; 10 nucleotides agree with TRBD1. Trimming removed 2 bases from V and 5 bases from J; junction bases left unmatched: 9. The CDR3 has 17 residues. In germline, CDR1 is LNHDA, CDR2 SQIVND (reference sequence). CDR3 sequence: CASSILTGGASHQPQHF. As DNA, the CDR3 is TGTGCCAGTAGTATACTGACAGGGGGCGCGAGTCATCAGCCCCAGCATTTT.

The CDR3 nucleotides are TGTGCCAGCAGTTCCCGGGACAGGGGCGCTTTCTTT. Its protein product is CASSSRDRGAFF. The V gene is TRBV6-5, the J gene TRBJ1-1; TRBD1 aligns across 10 bases. V was clipped by 4 bases and J by 11 bases; unmatched bases: 4. This CDR3 spans 12 amino acids. Germline loops: CDR1 MNHEY, CDR2 SVGAGI.

CDR3 DNA: TGTGCCTGGGCCCGGAGGGGGGGACCCTCCTACAATGAGCAGTTCTTC. Translating it yields CAWARRGGPSYNEQFF. V gene TRBV30 combines with J gene TRBJ2-1, with D perhaps TRBD2 (7 bases). Trimming took off 5 bases at V and 0 bases at J, with 17 bases between the two ends. Germline V gives CDR1 GTSNPN, CDR2 SVGIG (reference sequence). This CDR3 has 16 amino acids.